This T cell receptor beta chain stems from a study of T cell repertoires in cytomegalovirus infection. Study-wide context: HLA-B-restricted CMV epitopes that are well studied were used alongside recently identified HLA-C-restricted ones. Matching HLA type, along with CMV infection, was indicated by public TCR beta signatures. Study outcomes and limitations: Totalled public TCR beta family frequency picked out people who carried CMV plus the relevant HLA. HLA-C-restricted CMV clonotypes gave the most frequent clonotype in two of eight donors.

V was pared by 4 bases and J by 9 bases, with 24 bases between. The CDR3 sequence is 16 residues long. Per the germline V gene, CDR1 is SGHNT and CDR2 is YYREEE (reference sequence). As concerns this clonotype: The antigen remains undetermined.

TCRdb independently ran MiXCR on the reads; one entry per CDR3 protein. The table has approximately 730,000 distinct CDR3 sequences, just under 30% seen once. V gene TRBV5-4 combines with J gene TRBJ2-3; a weak D match, TRBD2 (6 bases). This TCR came from a human donor in good health (CMV status not recorded). Some clones in this sample may be carry-over from other donors' samples. This material consisted of cultured CD8+ T cells from PBMCs, taken from culture after CMV antigen stimulation. CDR3 loop: CASSPGRLVGDHTQYF. For the CDR3, the DNA is TGTGCCAGCAGCCCGGGTCGACTAGTGGGGGACCACACGCAGTATTTT.